This TCR beta chain was captured in a study of control samples from healthy donors and cancer patients. The CDR3 is 17 amino acids. The ends lost 4 bases at V and 3 bases at J; junction bases unmatched: 9. Germline V gene lookup returns CDR1 MGHRA and CDR2 YSYEKL. The method was immunoSEQ multiplex PCR; TCRdb's version includes in-frame clones alone and lacks a portion of them. The sample includes tens of thousands of clones, approximately 90% seen only once; the top ten take 1.9%. Material: PBMCs. The receptor's source is a woman aged 60 to 75 with head and neck cancer. V gene TRBV4-1 combines with J gene TRBJ2-3; 11 bases agree with TRBD2. CDR3: CASSPSGTSGATDTQYF. The DNA for the CDR3 is TGCGCCAGCAGCCCTAGCGGGACTAGCGGAGCAACAGATACGCAGTATTTT.